A selection of T cell receptor beta chains follows, all from one sample in a study of T-cell reconstitution after alpha-beta-depleted transplantation in children. TCRdb reprocessed the PCR reads via MiXCR and lists one record per CDR3 protein. This sample carries 640,000 or so distinct CDR3 sequences, approximately 17% of them seen once, and the ten largest clones take 0.9% to 1.2%. The material sequenced was PBMCs from the stem cell graft donor, taken from the stem cell graft. These receptors came from a human donor who donated a stem cell graft to a child with acute myeloid leukemia. Both conserved end residues are part of each CDR3. A D gene is named only where the DNA matches it firmly. The size entry is marked missing in some rows and otherwise reads once, few, many or a size class.

-	15	TRBV5-1	TRBJ2-5	-	TGCGCCAGCAGCGCGGGGTCACTAGAGCAAGAGACCCAGTACTTC	CASSAGSLEQETQYF
many	14	TRBV6-2/TRBV6-3	TRBJ1-2	-	TGTGCCAGCAGTTGGGCTATCGACAACTATGGCTACACCTTC	CASSWAIDNYGYTF
-	12	TRBV10-3	TRBJ2-7	-	TGTGCCATCAGTGAGTACGGGCGCGAGCAGTACTTC	CAISEYGREQYF
few	15	TRBV7-2	TRBJ1-1	-	TGTGCCAGCAGCTTAGCGTCGCGGCTGAACACTGAAGCTTTCTTT	CASSLASRLNTEAFF
many	13	TRBV20-1	TRBJ2-7	-	TGCAGTGCTAGTCTCAGTTATACCTACGAGCAGTACTTC	CSASLSYTYEQYF
-	13	TRBV14	TRBJ2-5	-	TGTGCCAGCAGCCAAGACCTGAGAGAGACCCAGTACTTC	CASSQDLRETQYF
many	15	TRBV20-1	TRBJ2-7	TRBD1	TGCAGTGCGAACCTCCCGGGACAGGGGGCGAGCGAGCAGTACTTC	CSANLPGQGASEQYF
many	13	TRBV29-1	TRBJ2-1	-	TGCAGCGTTAGGGGGGTGCGCTACAATGAGCAGTTCTTC	CSVRGVRYNEQFF
few	11	TRBV7-3	TRBJ2-1	TRBD1	TGTGCCAGCAGCGATGGACAGGGGCAGTTCTTC	CASSDGQGQFF
many	13	TRBV20-1	TRBJ1-6	TRBD1	TGCAGTGCCACAGGACAGGGTGACTCACCCCTCCACTTT	CSATGQGDSPLHF
-	16	TRBV7-2	TRBJ2-4	TRBD1	TGTGCCAGCAGCTTACGGGACAGGGTTCCTTCGGACATTCAGTACTTC	CASSLRDRVPSDIQYF
many	20	TRBV20-1	TRBJ2-3	TRBD1	TGCAGTGCTAGAAAACTGATTCAGCAGGGGACAGGGGTTCCTAGAGATACGCAGTATTTT	CSARKLIQQGTGVPRDTQYF
many	13	TRBV9	TRBJ1-2	TRBD1	TGTGCCAGCCTTGACAGGGGGGGCTATGGCTACACCTTC	CASLDRGGYGYTF
many	15	TRBV10-3	TRBJ2-7	-	TGTGCCATCAGTGAGTCGCGACGGTCTGTCTACGAGCAGTACTTC	CAISESRRSVYEQYF